This TCR beta chain was recovered during a study of cytomegalovirus exposure and HLA in healthy donors (dated by TCRdb to between 2016 and 2019). Concerning the study at large: In an earlier analysis of approximately 640 of the donors, 276 Gb of sequence data and just under 120 million unique TCR beta sequences from some 170 million T cells were reported. The study combined high-throughput TCR immunosequencing, statistical association of individual TCRs with disease status, and machine learning to predict cytomegalovirus infection status. On average, about 240,000 unique TCR beta nucleotide sequences were sequenced per donor among more than 350 genotyped donors of the cohort, with about 17% of those sequences being non-productive. In the later analysis, no new phenotypic data were used to find candidate immune exposures; instead, reliance was placed on TCR beta sequences and their occurrence across donors. All discovery cohort repertoires had been generated on a single sequencing platform. The study profiled the T cell repertoires of 550 to 700 subjects by immunosequencing and related them to cytomegalovirus serostatus. The study aimed to test whether cataloging public T cell receptors could reveal signatures of past pathogen exposure. Alongside the repertoire data, information on donor age, sex, ethnicity and CMV serostatus was compiled. In addition to the first cohort of several hundred subjects, a separate validation cohort of 100 to 150 different subjects was used. Genome-wide SNP genotypes for about 55% of the roughly 670 donors were used in a later genetic analysis, which treated that subset as a discovery cohort. In a later analysis, previously published TCR beta repertoires from 600 to 850 donors were re-analyzed and high-resolution HLA genotyping was added so that TCR occurrence patterns could be studied. The number of donors typed differed by locus, with about 629-640 for A, B, C, DRB1 and DQB1, around 560 for DQA1, 606 for DPA1, and under 490 for DPB1. Roughly five DR-DQ haplotypes were handled as single units for association and clustering because linkage in the cohort was strong. An earlier analysis of approximately 630 of the donors applied high-throughput TCR beta sequencing to assess whether each TCR beta V gene segment acted as functional or pseudogenic. About 320 gigabases of sequencing data and approximately 84 million unique TCR sequences were included in an early release covering under 650 HLA-typed donors. Of the roughly 390 genotyped donors, about 84% fell in the genetic ancestry cluster associated with self-reported Caucasian donors. Both class I and class II loci were covered by HLA typing, at four-digit resolution.

The cohort was made up of roughly 670 healthy bone marrow donors. At the time of sampling, all cohort members were nominally healthy, though unrecorded immune exposures were likely present. The donor was CMV seronegative and belonged to the group of 380 or so seronegative cohort members. A peripheral blood sample was provided by each donor, and peripheral blood mononuclear cells were used for TCR beta sequencing. Genomic DNA extraction from the blood cell samples was performed with the Qiagen DNeasy Blood Extraction Kit. Library creation used the immunoSEQ multiplex PCR assay. For the multiplex PCR, a mixture combining 60 forward primers for TCR Vbeta segments and 13 reverse primers for TCR Jbeta segments was used. Amplification of the CDR3 region of rearranged TCR beta genes was performed with a multiplex PCR assay on genomic DNA. On the Illumina HiSeq System, the amplified TCR beta libraries were sequenced as 87-base-pair reads. Turning to the authors' computational methods: A later analysis counted tens of millions of unique TCR beta chains across the 550 to 800 repertoires, and some 12 million of these chains were shared by at least two donors. A nearest-neighbor algorithm error-corrected the raw reads and collapsed the reads into unique sequences, merging closely related sequences to remove PCR and sequencing errors. CDR3 sequences were aligned to IMGT reference sequences to assign V, D and J gene segments. Each retained sequence needed at least a six-nucleotide match to both a V gene segment and a J gene segment. A rearrangement was called productive if the CDR3 had no stop codons and remained in frame with V and J, and every other rearrangement was called non-productive. Following IMGT convention, CDR3 was defined as the stretch from the second conserved V-encoded cysteine up to the conserved J-encoded phenylalanine. The earlier analysis of about 560 of the donors excluded any sequence lacking an unambiguous match to a single V gene segment. In an earlier analysis of some 590 of the donors, a V segment was called functional when productive rearrangements were above 56.7%, and segregating when the standard deviation between donors exceeded 5%. A statistical classification framework was built to diagnose cytomegalovirus status from the catalog of TCR beta chain sequences. A later analysis assigned V and J genes by comparing TCR nucleotide sequences with IMGT/GENE-DB human TR gene sequences. The TCRdist pipeline was used in a later analysis to assign CDR3 sequences and most-parsimonious VDJ recombination scenarios. In a later analysis, each TCR beta chain was defined by its CDR3 amino acid sequence together with its V-gene family, and reads lacking a unique V-gene family were excluded. In a later analysis, several hundred highly shared, low-generation-probability nucleotide sequences were removed to address suspected cross-contamination and a sequencing artifact. In a later analysis, a clonal expansion index for each public chain was calculated from normalized within-repertoire ranks of inferred template counts. In a later analysis, generation probabilities were computed using a VDJ recombination model fitted to out-of-frame rearrangements, and the results were checked against IGoR. In a later analysis, TCR-TCR, TCR-HLA and TCR-CMV co-occurrence was scored with hypergeometric tests, and a repertoire-size bias correction was applied to TCR pairs. False discovery rates were estimated in a later analysis by permuting HLA or CMV assignments 20 times. A later analysis grouped co-occurring TCRs with DBSCAN, adding TCRdist sequence similarity when clustering within HLA-allele-positive subsets. Repertoires with fewer than 30,000 or more than 120,000 public chains, plus five repertoires with anomalous nucleotide sharing, were excluded from co-occurrence clustering. Here the immuneACCESS table is served through TCRdb, limited to in-frame sequences with V and J called. Missing clones are a known gap in these copies; in checked studies unresolved V genes cover under half, and the rest lacks a known reason. For V, J and clone size, that table is used; D and trimming come from the DNA. The sample includes about 130,000 clones, with around 83% observed a single time. The leading ten clones occupy roughly 1.2% of the sample.

For this clone: Its cognate antigen has yet to be identified. There are no base qualities to consult, and no much larger clone falls within one base.

Broad study findings and their caveats: In vitro tests confirmed that a few of the cytomegalovirus-associated TCR beta chains recognize cytomegalovirus antigens. Only TCR beta chains were sequenced in this cohort, and the absence of alpha or paired-chain data limited detectable features. A further reported finding was that TCR beta sequences accurately predicted the HLA-A and HLA-B alleles for most subjects in the first cohort. According to a later analysis, most CMV-associated TCR beta chains appeared to be HLA-restricted, and the HLA associations seemed to be driven largely by CMV exposure. When HLA alleles, especially DR and DQ, strongly co-occurred, attributing TCR associations to individual alleles was difficult. A later genetic analysis reported fewer N-insertions in productive TCRs among donors in an Asian-associated ancestry cluster than the roughly 620-donor mean. In a later analysis, several top co-occurrence clusters were reported to appear linked to parvovirus B19, influenza, CMV and Epstein-Barr virus. An earlier analysis of approximately 570 of the donors showed that most TCR beta V segments appeared in productive rearrangements either about 87% or about 30% of the time, which broadly matched IMGT annotations. A total of roughly 160 TCR beta chains were listed by the study as associated with cytomegalovirus. CMV serostatus was the only immune exposure information available for the cohort. According to the authors, the approach could potentially be generalized to other disease states and immunological phenotypes. Specific HLA alleles were associated with 16,951 TCR beta sequences at a false discovery rate of 0.05 in a later analysis. Because some donors lacked HLA typing at each locus, the association tests relied only on the typed subset. In a later genetic analysis, a missense DCLRE1C variant was associated with V-gene and J-gene trimming of TCR beta chains, and the association was replicated in an independent cohort. A later analysis found that TCR association rates varied across HLA loci, with DRB1 alleles showing the most associated TCRs and HLA-C alleles the fewest. The classifier was reported to diagnose cytomegalovirus status with high specificity and sensitivity in both the original cohort and the validation cohort. A group of highly shared sequence variants was considered likely to be a technical artifact of the sequencing pipeline. Because counts were too low, seventeen rarely observed V segments, including chromosome 9 orphons, were left out of the earlier analysis of some 640 of the donors. The presence/absence analyses assumed that sequencing depth was roughly uniform across donors, and that assumption may not be true. Correlated functional status among segregating V segments might be attributable to linkage disequilibrium, but an unknown experimental factor could not be ruled out. A later analysis found that HLA-associated TCR beta chains were more clonally expanded and had lower generation probabilities than equally common non-associated chains. Most TCR sequences were seen in very few donors, while some public TCRs were found in many individuals.

The sequence came from a girl aged 2 to 9 in good health and CMV-seronegative. Material: PBMCs.

The base sequence is TGTGCCAGCTCACTTAGCGGGGGGGCCCCCAATGAGCAGTTCTTC. Its amino acids are CASSLSGGAPNEQFF. Here the chain combines TRBV18 and TRBJ2-1, and TRBD2 aligns with 11 junction nucleotides. V ends up 4 bases short and J 6 bases short, with an unmatched junction base count of 5. Its CDR3 holds 15 amino acids, cysteine through phenylalanine. Solely the CDR3 DNA is kept, with 45 bases framed from the first base. The germline V gene gives CDR1 as KGHSH and CDR2 as LQKENI.